Shown below are 16 T cell receptor beta chains from a single sample sequenced in a study of patients with pleural tuberculosis. Each CDR3 protein gets one entry after TCRdb re-called the reads with MiXCR. The sample records 25,000 to 35,000 distinct CDR3 sequences, 15% to 20% being singletons. The sample was peripheral blood. The receptors derive from a human donor with pleural tuberculosis.

CDR3: CASQTGTGGMSTEAFF. The DNA of the CDR3 is TGTGCCAGCCAAACCGGGACAGGCGGCATGAGCACTGAAGCTTTCTTT. This rearrangement joins TRBV19 to TRBJ1-1; 8 bases match TRBD1. This CDR3 comprises 16 residues. V shed 9 bases, J shed 4 bases, and the junction held 16 bases outside the gene matches. Germline CDR1 reads LNHDA; CDR2 reads SQIVND (reference sequence).

Comment on this clonotype: This may come from a read error, since a much larger clone is one base off. This chain uses TRBV28 with TRBJ2-5; D is perhaps TRBD1 (6 bases). V was clipped by 3 bases and J by 9 bases, with 14 bases between them. Germline CDR1 and CDR2: MDHEN and SYDVKM. This CDR3 region has 13 residues. The CDR3: CASSLTAGEPQYF. For the CDR3, the DNA is TGTGCCAGCAGTTTGACCGCAGGGGAGCCCCAGTACTTC.

There are many counts of this clonotype. V and J are TRBV3-1 and TRBJ1-6; the D is unclear. V was pared by 4 bases and J by 7 bases, with 11 bases between. This CDR3 contains 14 residues. Germline V gives CDR1 LGHDT, CDR2 YNNKEL (reference sequence). The CDR3 protein is CASSPNVRNSPLHF. CDR3 nucleotides: TGTGCCAGCAGCCCAAACGTACGGAATTCACCCCTCCACTTT.

This clonotype was counted ten times or more. This chain joins TRBV7-2 and TRBJ2-3, with TRBD2 matching over 12 bases. V was clipped by 4 bases and J by 5 bases; unmatched bases: 13. The germline V gene encodes CDR1 SGHTA and CDR2 FQGNSA. CDR3 length: 18 residues. The CDR3, as DNA: TGTGCCAGCAGCTGGAGCGTTCTAGCGGGGGGGAGGGGAGATACGCAGTATTTT. Translating gives CASSWSVLAGGRGDTQYF.

This clonotype has at least ten counts. The chain recombines TRBV12-3 or TRBV12-4 with TRBJ1-1, with a weak D call TRBD1 (5 bases). V was trimmed by 5 bases and J by 0 bases, leaving 13 bases between them. The CDR3 totals 15 residues. This CDR3 reads CASSIATAMNTEAFF. CDR3 nucleotides: TGTGCCAGCAGTATTGCGACAGCCATGAACACTGAAGCTTTCTTT.

To note about this clonotype: Given a much more abundant clone one base away, this may be a read error. The chain combines TRBV5-1 with TRBJ1-4, with D possibly matching TRBD1 (5 bases). The CDR3 runs to 17 residues. The V end lost 3 bases, the J end lost 0 bases, and 15 bases lay between the germline ends. Germline assignment: CDR1 SGHRS and CDR2 YFSETQ. The CDR3 DNA sequence: TGCGCCAGCAGCTCCCCGCAGGGTGGCACAACTAATGAAAAACTGTTTTTT. This encodes CASSSPQGGTTNEKLFF.

The genes are TRBV20-1 and TRBJ1-2; 9 bases fit TRBD1. Per the germline V gene, CDR1 is DFQATT and CDR2 is SNEGSKA (reference sequence). CDR3 size: 14 residues. The V gene end was trimmed by 6 bases and the J gene end by 2 bases; junction bases not matched to a gene: 7. CDR3 in DNA: TGCAGTGCACCGGGACAGGGTTCCAACTATGGCTACACCTTC. This encodes CSAPGQGSNYGYTF.

This clonotype was seen at least ten times. V and J are TRBV2 and TRBJ2-3; no reliable D call. The CDR3 runs to 13 residues. V was trimmed by 3 bases and J by 2 bases, leaving 6 bases between them. Germline loops: CDR1 SNHLY, CDR2 FYNNEI. In nucleotides, the CDR3 is TGTGCCAGCAGTGACAGAACCACAGATACGCAGTATTTT. Protein product: CASSDRTTDTQYF.

This clonotype occurred many times. The chain has TRBV11-2 and TRBJ1-2; TRBD1 might be the D (6 bases). V gave up 5 bases and J gave up 4 bases, with 8 bases separating them. CDR1 and CDR2 from the germline V gene are SGHAT and FQNNGV. The CDR3 runs to 12 residues. The CDR3 loop reads CASSADSYGYTF. DNA of the CDR3: TGTGCCAGCAGCGCGGACAGCTATGGCTACACCTTC.

This clonotype appeared once. V gene TRBV6-1 combines with J gene TRBJ2-7; D gene ambiguous. Germline CDR1 reads MNHNS; CDR2 reads SASEGT. V lost 4 bases and J lost 5, with 9 bases in between. The CDR3 totals 12 residues. The DNA of the CDR3 is TGTGCCAGCAGTGGGGGAAAGGACGAGCAGTACTTC. Protein product: CASSGGKDEQYF.

This clonotype was found many times. The V and J genes are TRBV20-1 and TRBJ2-3; D may correspond to TRBD1 or TRBD2 (6 bases each). The CDR3 sequence is 16 residues long. Trimming cost V 6 bases and J 1 base, with 20 bases left between them. Germline V lookup: CDR1 DFQATT, CDR2 SNEGSKA (reference sequence). CDR3 region: CSAPFPGATRTDTQYF. The CDR3, as DNA: TGCAGTGCCCCATTCCCGGGGGCGACCCGCACAGATACGCAGTATTTT.

Written as DNA, the CDR3 is TGTGCCAGCACACTCCGCCCCACGACCCTATACAACGAGCAGTACTTC. Its translation: CASTLRPTTLYNEQYF. The chain has TRBV27 and TRBJ2-7; D is unclear. This CDR3 comprises 16 residues. Trimming left V 7 bases short and J 5 bases short, with 24 bases between. Germline V gene data show CDR1 as MNHEY and CDR2 as SMNVEV (reference sequence).

Many counts were recorded for this clonotype. The chain couples TRBV19 to TRBJ2-1, with D perhaps assigned TRBD1 or TRBD2 (5 bases each). V lost 5 bases to trimming and J lost 7 bases, with 15 bases between them. Germline values: CDR1 LNHDA, CDR2 SQIVND (reference sequence). The CDR3 is 14 amino acids. The CDR3 loop reads CASSDRDPLNEQFF. The CDR3 DNA reads TGTGCCAGTAGTGACCGGGACCCCCTGAATGAGCAGTTCTTC.

This clonotype was recorded many times. The chain carries TRBV18 and TRBJ2-5, with TRBD2 matching 10 bases. The V and J ends lost 3 bases and 5 bases, in that order; junction bases with no gene match: 0. Germline CDR1 is KGHSH and CDR2 is LQKENI. The CDR3 extends over 13 amino acids. CDR3 bases: TGTGCCAGCTCACCGGGACTAGCGGAGACCCAGTACTTC. It translates to CASSPGLAETQYF.

This clonotype was detected many times. The chain combines TRBV5-1 with TRBJ1-1, with a weak D call TRBD1 (5 bases). The germline V gene has CDR1 SGHRS and CDR2 YFSETQ. Trimming cost V 2 bases and J 8 bases, with 10 bases left between them. The CDR3 has 12 residues. This chain's CDR3 is CASSFDNREAFF. The CDR3 coding sequence is TGCGCCAGCAGCTTTGATAACAGGGAAGCTTTCTTT.

This clonotype was found a few times. This chain uses TRBV12-3 or TRBV12-4 with TRBJ2-2, with a weak D call TRBD1 (6 bases). This CDR3 has 13 amino acids. V lost 3 bases and J 6 bases, leaving 8 bases between the germline ends. The CDR3 sequence: CASSLGAAGELFF. The CDR3, as DNA: TGTGCCAGCAGTTTGGGGGCCGCCGGGGAGCTGTTTTTT.